This TCR beta chain was obtained from a study of a mutant IDH1 vaccine in newly diagnosed glioma. V lost 8 bases to trimming and J lost 9 bases, with 13 bases between them. This CDR3 has 12 residues. CDR1 and CDR2 (germline): MGHDK, SYGVNS. Generated by immunoSEQ multiplex PCR, the TCRdb table keeps only in-frame clones and is missing some. This table has fewer than 30,000 clones, around four fifths appearing once. Noted time point: week 35, safety follow-up. Mutant IDH1 20-mer peptide, at 300 ug, made up each vaccine dose, with topical imiquimod. In weeks 1, 3, 5, 7, 11, 15, 19 and 23, patients were immunized, eight times in all. Comment on this clone: Its target is not known.

Specimen: PBMCs, collected from a glioma patient whose treatment included an IDH1 peptide vaccine. The sequence derives from a man younger than 45 with glioma. The rearrangement joins TRBV25-1 to TRBJ2-2; D unresolved. CDR3 nucleotide sequence: TGTGCCAGCGTCGGGTCCCGCCGGGAGCTGTTTTTT. It yields the protein CASVGSRRELFF.